The 17 T cell receptor beta chains below come from one sample, sequenced in a study of T cell repertoires in cytomegalovirus infection. TCRdb passed the reads through MiXCR, listing each CDR3 protein once. Of 450,000 to 550,000 distinct CDR3 sequences in the sample, approximately 15% were seen once. Sequencing input: CD8+ T cells from PBMCs. The receptors were gathered from a human donor in good health (CMV status not recorded). Some clones in this sample may be carry-over from other donors' samples.

This clonotype has ten or more counts. The chain combines TRBV7-9 with TRBJ1-6, with D hard to call. This CDR3 is built from 15 residues. Germline CDR1 is SEHNR and CDR2 is FQNEAQ (reference sequence). V lost 3 bases to trimming and J lost 12 bases, with 18 bases between them. The CDR3, as DNA: TGTGCCAGCAGCTTCCAGACACCTTCCCTCGAACCCCTCCACTTT. As protein: CASSFQTPSLEPLHF. The full variable domain, its missing parts supplied by reference TRBV7-9 and TRBJ1-6, is DTGVSQNPRHKITKRGQNVTFRCDPISEHNRLYWYRQTLGQGPEFLTYFQNEAQLEKSRLLSDRFSAERPKGSFSTLEIQRTEQGDSAMYLCASSFQTPSLEPLHFGNGTRLTVT.

This clonotype was recorded at least ten times. The chain links TRBV24-1 to TRBJ2-1; 8 bases agree with TRBD2. J lost 4 bases, V lost 4 bases, and 11 bases had no gene match. CDR1 is KGHDR and CDR2 is SFDVKD in the germline V gene. The CDR3 is 17 residues long. CDR3 nucleotide sequence: TGTGCCACCAGTGACCGGAGAACTAGCGGAGGTTACAATGAGCAGTTCTTC. As protein: CATSDRRTSGGYNEQFF.

As for this clonotype: Because the CDR3 is missing its conserved closing phenylalanine or tryptophan, this is likely a read error. In nucleotides, the CDR3 is TGCAGCGTTGAAGATCGGGGAGGGCCAAGGGATACGCAGTATTAT. It is translated as CSVEDRGGPRDTQYY. The V gene is TRBV29-1, the J gene TRBJ2-3; 7 bases fit TRBD2. Germline CDR1 SQVTM, CDR2 ANQGSEA. The V gene end was trimmed by 0 bases and the J gene end by 6 bases; junction bases not matched to a gene: 9. This CDR3 contains 15 residues.

The chain joins TRBV19 to TRBJ2-5; D gene uncertain. V was shortened by 3 bases and J by 2 bases, with 10 bases between the two germline ends. The germline V gene encodes CDR1 LNHDA and CDR2 SQIVND (reference sequence). The CDR3 length is 14 residues. This chain's CDR3 is CASSIANRQETQYF. Written as DNA, the CDR3 is TGTGCCAGTAGTATTGCCAACAGACAAGAGACCCAGTACTTC.

This clonotype was seen ten or more times. V is TRBV7-8 and J is TRBJ2-2; D gene ambiguous. Germline CDR1 reads SGHVS; CDR2 reads FQNEAQ. Trimming took 6 bases from V and 7 from J, leaving 12 bases between them. This CDR3 has 13 residues. The CDR3 region has the DNA TGTGCCAGCAGACTGGGCCGAGGCGGGGAGCTGTTTTTT. It translates to CASRLGRGGELFF.

J is TRBJ1-1 and V is TRBV7-9, with a weak D call TRBD1 (6 bases). The V gene's germline CDR1 is SEHNR and CDR2 FQNEAQ (reference sequence). The germline V and J ends were trimmed by 1 base and 4 bases, with 13 bases remaining between them. The CDR3 runs 15 residues. The CDR3 nucleotides read TGTGCCAGCAGCTTAGAGTCTCGGGGGCTCACTGAAGCTTTCTTT. Protein product: CASSLESRGLTEAFF.

In its sample, this clonotype was seen many times. V usage is TRBV6-6 and J usage is TRBJ1-5, with D maybe TRBD1 (5 bases). The CDR3 loop spans 12 amino acids. The germline CDR1 and CDR2 sequences are MNHNY and SVGAGI (reference sequence). V was shortened by 7 bases and J by 6 bases, with 10 bases between the two germline ends. The CDR3 spells CASTQGTQPQHF. The CDR3 DNA reads TGTGCCAGCACCCAGGGTACTCAGCCCCAGCATTTT.

Ten or more counts support this clonotype. At one of its ends the junction is not consistent with the germline gene, which may arise from a read error. The chain recombines TRBV7-7 with TRBJ2-1, with 7 bases fitting TRBD2. Germline CDR1 and CDR2: SSHAT and FNYEAQ (reference sequence). The length of the CDR3 is 16 residues. The CDR3 DNA sequence: TGTGCTAGCAGCTTAGTTGCTAGCGGTCCGTACAATGAGCAGTTCTTC. As protein: CASSLVASGPYNEQFF. Supplemented by reference TRBV7-7 and TRBJ2-1, the full variable domain reads GAGVSQSPRYKVTKRGQDVTLRCDPISSHATLYWYQQALGQGPEFLTYFNYEAQPDKSGLPSDRFSAERPEGSISTLTIQRTEQRDSAMYRCASSLVASGPYNEQFFGPGTRLTVL.

This clonotype was seen repeatedly, ten times or more. The V gene is TRBV10-3, the J gene TRBJ1-2; D remains ambiguous. This CDR3 is 14 amino acids long. Germline V lookup: CDR1 ENHRY, CDR2 SYGVKD. Deletions cut 1 base from V and 1 base from J, with 7 bases between. The DNA of the CDR3 is TGTGCCATCAGTGAGTTCGCAAGTAACTATGGCTACACCTTC. This gives the protein CAISEFASNYGYTF.

This clonotype came up a few times. V usage is TRBV20-1 and J usage is TRBJ2-5; D is possibly TRBD2 (5 bases). Germline V gives CDR1 DFQATT, CDR2 SNEGSKA (reference sequence). Trimming shortened V by 1 base and J by 6 bases, and 9 bases separated the two germline ends. The CDR3 spans 12 residues. CDR3 loop: CSARARGQTQYF. In DNA form, the CDR3 reads TGCAGTGCTAGAGCTCGGGGTCAGACCCAGTACTTC.

At least ten counts were recorded for this clonotype. V usage is TRBV6-6 and J usage is TRBJ2-3; a possible D gene is TRBD2 (6 bases). This CDR3 spans 16 amino acids. CDR1 and CDR2 (germline): MNHNY, SVGAGI (reference sequence). V lost 0 bases, J lost 0 bases, and 10 bases lay in between. CDR3: CASSYSGGTSTDTQYF. The CDR3 region has the DNA TGTGCCAGCAGTTACTCGGGAGGAACTAGCACAGATACGCAGTATTTT.

This clonotype was detected only a few times. This chain connects TRBV6-5 to TRBJ2-6; the match to TRBD1 covers 9 bases. J gave up 1 base and V 4 bases, and 8 bases lay outside the gene matches. There are 18 residues in the CDR3. The germline CDR1 and CDR2 sequences are MNHEY and SVGAGI. The CDR3 loop is CASSSPGTGTSGANVLTF. The DNA of the CDR3 is TGTGCCAGCAGTTCCCCCGGGACAGGGACATCTGGGGCCAACGTCCTGACTTTC.

V and J are TRBV4-2 and TRBJ1-1; D is unresolved. The CDR3 is 14 amino acids. Deletions cut 0 bases from V and 10 bases from J, with 15 bases between. Germline V lookup: CDR1 LGHNA, CDR2 YNFKEQ. The CDR3 DNA reads TGTGCCAGCAGCCAAGATCTGAGGGCTCGCGGAGCTTTCTTT. The encoded protein is CASSQDLRARGAFF.

The sample holds many counts of this clonotype. J is TRBJ2-3 and V is TRBV4-1; D gene ambiguous. The CDR3 totals 15 residues. Germline V gene sequence: CDR1 MGHRA, CDR2 YSYEKL. V shed 5 bases and J shed 2 bases, with 14 bases lying between them. The CDR3 sequence: CASSWTSPPTDTQYF. The CDR3 coding sequence is TGCGCCAGCAGCTGGACCTCCCCCCCCACAGATACGCAGTATTTT.

This clonotype has ten or more counts. The CDR3 nucleotides read TGTGCCAGCAGGGACAGCGATGGCTCCTACGAGCAGTACTTC. The encoded protein is CASRDSDGSYEQYF. The chain has TRBV2 and TRBJ2-7; maybe TRBD1 (6 bases). The germline V gene encodes CDR1 SNHLY and CDR2 FYNNEI. CDR3 size: 14 residues. The ends were cut back, 6 bases at V and 0 bases at J, with 12 bases in the middle.

This clonotype was seen at least ten times. V gene TRBV12-3 or TRBV12-4 combines with J gene TRBJ1-1; D is unresolved. The CDR3 length is 12 residues. The germline V and J ends were trimmed by 3 bases and 5 bases, with 7 bases remaining between them. The CDR3 is CASSFGETEAFF. The CDR3 DNA reads as TGTGCCAGCAGTTTTGGGGAGACTGAAGCTTTCTTT.

Ten or more counts support this clonotype. The chain recombines TRBV15 with TRBJ2-3; maybe TRBD1 (5 bases). CDR3 size: 15 residues. V was pared by 5 bases and J by 2 bases, with 14 bases between. In germline, CDR1 is LNHNV, CDR2 YYDKDF (reference sequence). The CDR3 nucleotides read TGTGCCACCAGCGCAGGGTTTCGGTTCACAGATACGCAGTATTTT. Translation gives CATSAGFRFTDTQYF.